The TCR beta chain described here comes from a study of spatial heterogeneity in lung cancer. Study-level results: Nonsynonymous mutations, ubiquitous and regional, were tracked respectively by counts of ubiquitous and regional expanded TCRs. For expanded intratumoral alpha and beta TCRs, counts tracked tumor mutation counts.

Time point defined: sample taken at primary tumor resection. This clonotype was counted ten times or more. Its cognate antigen is unknown. Trimming removed 5 bases from V and 0 bases from J, with 11 bases in between. This CDR3 spans 15 amino acids. CDR1 MNHNY and CDR2 SVGAGI come from the germline V gene (reference sequence). A unique molecular identifier was carried by every single TCR cDNA molecule. Using its own MiXCR run on the 5' RACE reads, TCRdb lists one record per CDR3 protein. Of under 8,000 distinct CDR3 sequences listed, approximately 1.3% are singletons. The source of this sequence is a male donor with early-stage non-small cell lung cancer. The V and J genes are TRBV6-6 and TRBJ1-5; D possibly corresponds to TRBD1 (5 bases). The starting material was lung tumor tissue, obtained at surgery. CDR3 DNA: TGTGCCAGCAGTCCCGGCAGGGCTAGCAATCAGCCCCAGCATTTT. Translation gives CASSPGRASNQPQHF.